What follows are 12 T cell receptor beta chains derived from one specimen sequenced in a study of blood T cell repertoires in COVID-19. Method: immunoSEQ multiplex PCR; TCRdb's copy keeps in-frame clones and lacks some. The sample consists of about 45,000 clones, roughly nine tenths of them appearing once. Source material: peripheral blood. Receptor source: a human donor in a cohort sampled during active COVID-19.

The chain joins TRBV5-6 to TRBJ2-7, with a weak D call TRBD2 (5 bases). Germline CDR1 SGHDT, CDR2 YYEEEE. Trimming pared 4 bases from V and 0 bases from J, leaving 14 bases between. The CDR3 is made up of 15 amino acids. CDR3 in DNA: TGTGCCAGCAGCGGGCGGGCAGGTCCCTCCTACGAGCAGTACTTC. Encoded protein: CASSGRAGPSYEQYF.

V gene TRBV5-4 combines with J gene TRBJ1-2, with TRBD1 as a possible D gene (5 bases). This CDR3 has 15 amino acids. Trimming removed 4 bases from V and 3 bases from J, with 16 bases in between. Germline CDR1 SGHNT, CDR2 YYREEE (reference sequence). CDR3 residues: CASSPKEQVDYGYTF. CDR3 coding DNA: TGTGCCAGCAGCCCAAAGGAACAGGTCGACTATGGCTACACCTTC.

This clone was observed a single time. Here the CDR3 reads CASSVAASTDTQYF. In DNA form, the CDR3 reads TGTGCCAGCAGTGTTGCGGCAAGCACAGATACGCAGTATTTT. The V call is TRBV6-4, the J call TRBJ2-3; D is uncertain. Trimming removed 4 bases at V and 0 bases at J, with 8 bases between. The germline V gene encodes CDR1 MRHNA and CDR2 SNTAGT. CDR3 size: 14 residues.

The chain couples TRBV3-1 (or the pseudogene TRBV3-2) to TRBJ2-5; D is uncertain. The CDR3 sequence is 12 residues long. Trimming left V 4 bases short and J 0 bases short, with 3 bases between. Germline V lookup: CDR1 LGHDT, CDR2 YNNKEL (reference sequence). CDR3 in DNA: TGTGCCAGCAGCCTAAACCAAGAGACCCAGTACTTC. This sequence encodes CASSLNQETQYF.

The chain links TRBV7-6 to TRBJ2-1; possible D gene TRBD2, 7 bases. Germline V lookup: CDR1 SGHVS, CDR2 FNYEAQ. Trimming pared 8 bases from V and 0 bases from J, leaving 17 bases between. This CDR3 has 16 amino acids. The CDR3 DNA follows: TGTGCCAGCGCCAAAGAGGGGGGGAACTCCTACAATGAGCAGTTCTTC. Translated, it gives CASAKEGGNSYNEQFF.

The chain uses TRBV5-1 and TRBJ2-5, with a weak D call TRBD1 (5 bases). V shed 0 bases and J shed 5 bases, with 11 bases lying between them. The length of the CDR3 is 14 residues. CDR1 SGHRS and CDR2 YFSETQ come from the germline V gene. DNA of the CDR3: TGCGCCAGCAGCTTGGTCGCAGGGAAGGAGACCCAGTACTTC. This sequence encodes CASSLVAGKETQYF.

The V gene is TRBV5-4, the J gene TRBJ1-1; 7 bases line up with TRBD1. Trimming took 7 bases from V and 5 from J; bases not matched to a gene: 11. This CDR3 region has 14 residues. Germline V gene data show CDR1 as SGHNT and CDR2 as YYREEE (reference sequence). The CDR3 nucleotides read TGTGCCAGCTCGAAGGAGGGGGCGCGGACTGAAGCTTTCTTT. It translates to CASSKEGARTEAFF.

The chain combines TRBV2 with TRBJ2-5; 13 nucleotides match TRBD2. Germline CDR1 is SNHLY and CDR2 is FYNNEI. The V and J ends lost 5 bases and 5 bases, in that order; junction bases with no gene match: 5. The CDR3 consists of 15 residues. CDR3 in DNA: TGTGCCAGCAGTTTAGGACTAGCGGGAGAGGAGACCCAGTACTTC. It yields the protein CASSLGLAGEETQYF.

The gene calls are TRBV5-6 and TRBJ1-6; D perhaps matches TRBD1 (5 bases). V lost 2 bases to trimming and J lost 11 bases, with 11 bases between them. The CDR3 contains 13 residues. Germline V gene data show CDR1 as SGHDT and CDR2 as YYEEEE. The CDR3 nucleotides are TGTGCCAGCAGCTTAGGGACTGGCACACCCCTCCACTTT. This encodes CASSLGTGTPLHF.

This chain connects TRBV19 to TRBJ2-7, with a weak D call TRBD2 (5 bases). V was shortened by 5 bases and J by 2 bases, with 16 bases between the two germline ends. The CDR3 totals 15 residues. In germline, CDR1 is LNHDA, CDR2 SQIVND (reference sequence). DNA of the CDR3: TGTGCCAGTAGTGCTAGGTCAGCCGGGACCTACGAGCAGTACTTC. Protein sequence: CASSARSAGTYEQYF.

The rearrangement joins TRBV3-1 (or the pseudogene TRBV3-2) to TRBJ2-2; D is possibly TRBD1 (6 bases). This CDR3 is built from 14 residues. The germline V gene encodes CDR1 LGHDT and CDR2 YNNKEL (reference sequence). V lost 3 bases to trimming and J lost 4 bases, with 9 bases between them. The CDR3 region is CASSQGAPTGELFF. Here the CDR3 DNA reads TGTGCCAGCAGCCAGGGGGCGCCCACCGGGGAGCTGTTTTTT.

CDR3 region: CASSFGGEETQYF. The CDR3 DNA follows: TGCGCCAGCAGCTTCGGCGGTGAAGAGACCCAGTACTTC. This chain uses TRBV5-1 with TRBJ2-5; D call uncertain. The V and J ends lost 2 bases and 3 bases respectively, with 8 bases between them. Looked up from germline, CDR1 is SGHRS and CDR2 is YFSETQ. The CDR3 spans 13 residues.